These 32 T cell receptor beta chains originate from one sample sequenced in a study of blood T cell repertoires in COVID-19. Libraries were prepared by immunoSEQ multiplex PCR; TCRdb keeps only in-frame clonotypes and omits some of them. The sample includes roughly 500,000 clones, 88% of them seen just once. Sample: PBMCs or T cells enriched from blood (not recorded which). The receptors were sampled from a woman between 40 and 50 years old who had recovered from COVID-19.

This chain uses TRBV19 with TRBJ1-6, with D perhaps TRBD1 (5 bases). CDR3 length: 15 residues. Germline loops: CDR1 LNHDA, CDR2 SQIVND (reference sequence). V lost 4 bases and J lost 16, with 23 bases in between. CDR3 DNA: TGTGCCAGTAGTAACACCGCGGGCAGGGCGGGGAAGCTCCACTTT. Amino acids: CASSNTAGRAGKLHF.

V is TRBV4-2 and J is TRBJ2-1, with a possible D match to TRBD2 (5 bases). V lost 1 base to trimming and J lost 10 bases, with 17 bases between them. The CDR3 length is 15 residues. From germline, CDR1 is LGHNA and CDR2 YNFKEQ. CDR3 DNA: TGTGCCAGCAGCCAAGCCACAACTAGTATCAGCGAGCAGTTCTTC. Residues: CASSQATTSISEQFF.

The chain has TRBV11-2 and TRBJ1-5; no definite D call. Germline V gives CDR1 SGHAT, CDR2 FQNNGV. This CDR3 has 15 residues. Between the trimmed V and J ends, which lost 1 base and 3 bases, there was a span of 10 bases. The DNA of the CDR3 is TGTGCCAGCAGCTTAGGGCCCGCCACCAATCAGCCCCAGCATTTT. Translation gives CASSLGPATNQPQHF.

The chain employs TRBV7-8 and TRBJ2-1, with 9 nucleotides matching TRBD2. The V gene's germline CDR1 is SGHVS and CDR2 FQNEAQ. Germline trimming cut 5 bases from V and 5 bases from J; bases unmatched to any gene: 4. The CDR3 loop spans 14 amino acids. CDR3 nucleotide sequence: TGTGCCAGCAGCCGGACTAGCGTCCACAATGAGCAGTTCTTC. Translation gives CASSRTSVHNEQFF.

This rearrangement joins TRBV28 to TRBJ2-3, with 7 bases that match TRBD1. The germline V gene encodes CDR1 MDHEN and CDR2 SYDVKM. The length of the CDR3 is 12 residues. Trimming took 6 bases from V and 8 from J; bases not matched to a gene: 5. The CDR3 nucleotides are TGTGCCAGCAGGCCGCAGGGGGTTACGCAGTATTTT. This translates into CASRPQGVTQYF.

The rearrangement uses TRBV27 and TRBJ1-1; D unresolved. The CDR3 is 14 amino acids. Looked up from germline, CDR1 is MNHEY and CDR2 is SMNVEV (reference sequence). Trimming cost V 2 bases and J 1 base, with 8 bases left between them. CDR3: CASSLEQKNTEAFF. For the CDR3, the DNA is TGTGCCAGCAGTTTAGAACAGAAGAACACTGAAGCTTTCTTT.

V is TRBV12-5 and J is TRBJ2-3, with 7 bases lining up with TRBD2. The junction had 13 bases not matched to a gene; V was cut back by 7 bases and J by 0 bases. The CDR3 length is 17 residues. Germline-derived CDR1 and CDR2 are LGHNT and FRNRAP. DNA of the CDR3: TGTGCTAGTGCCCCCCCGGGGGGAGGGACTAGCACAGATACGCAGTATTTT. Its translation: CASAPPGGGTSTDTQYF. Combining the CDR3 with reference TRBV12-5 and TRBJ2-3 gives the whole variable domain DARVTQTPRHKVTEMGQEVTMRCQPILGHNTVFWYRQTMMQGLELLAYFRNRAPLDDSGMPKDRFSAEMPDATLATLKIQPSEPRDSAVYFCASAPPGGGTSTDTQYFGPGTRLTVL.

The rearrangement links TRBV7-8 to TRBJ2-7; D is unclear. V was shortened by 3 bases and J by 6 bases, with 15 bases between the two germline ends. Germline assignment: CDR1 SGHVS and CDR2 FQNEAQ. The CDR3 has 14 amino acids. The chain's CDR3 is CASSLASARSEQYF. For the CDR3, the DNA is TGTGCCAGCAGCTTGGCATCGGCTAGATCCGAGCAGTACTTC.

The rearrangement links TRBV27 to TRBJ1-5; 8 bases map to TRBD1. The CDR3 spans 15 residues. Germline V gene data show CDR1 as MNHEY and CDR2 as SMNVEV (reference sequence). Trimming removed 0 bases from V and 7 bases from J; junction bases left unmatched: 5. This chain's CDR3 is CASSLSRTGTQPQHF. Written as DNA, the CDR3 is TGTGCCAGCAGTTTATCGCGGACAGGGACCCAGCCCCAGCATTTT.

This clone was recorded only once. The rearrangement links TRBV28 to TRBJ1-1; D possibly corresponds to TRBD1 (5 bases). The V gene's germline CDR1 is MDHEN and CDR2 SYDVKM. This CDR3 spans 11 amino acids. The V end lost 10 bases, the J end lost 8 bases, and 14 bases lay between the germline ends. Written as DNA, the CDR3 is TGTGCCACCATGGTAGGGGTAGAAGCTTTCTTT. It codes for CATMVGVEAFF.

The chain links TRBV5-1 to TRBJ1-4, with TRBD1 matching over 7 bases. CDR1 is SGHRS, CDR2 YFSETQ, per germline. The junction had 2 bases not matched to a gene; V was cut back by 3 bases and J by 6 bases. There are 13 residues in the CDR3. CDR3: CASSYGTDEKLFF. The CDR3 region has the DNA TGCGCCAGCAGCTATGGGACAGATGAAAAACTGTTTTTT.

In this sample, this clone turned up a few times. The chain employs TRBV4-3 and TRBJ2-7, with a possible D match to TRBD1 (5 bases). Germline assignment: CDR1 LGHNA and CDR2 YSLEER. V was pared by 0 bases and J by 0 bases, with 9 bases between. CDR3 length equals 15 residues. The CDR3 coding sequence is TGCGCCAGCAGCCAAGATACAGGACCCTCCTACGAGCAGTACTTC. Its translation: CASSQDTGPSYEQYF.

This clone was found a few times. The genes are TRBV10-3 and TRBJ1-5, with a possible D match to TRBD1 (5 bases). V lost 10 bases and J lost 1, with 11 bases in between. Germline loops: CDR1 ENHRY, CDR2 SYGVKD. The CDR3 is made up of 13 amino acids. The CDR3, as DNA: TGTGCCACTCAGGGATCGAGCAATCAGCCCCAGCATTTT. Encoded protein: CATQGSSNQPQHF.

This rearrangement joins TRBV5-1 to TRBJ2-1, with 11 bases that match TRBD2. The CDR3 covers 17 residues. Germline-derived CDR1 and CDR2 are SGHRS and YFSETQ. Trimming at V came to 0 bases and at J to 5 bases, leaving 7 bases not matched to a gene. CDR3 residues: CASSLGLAGGLNNEQFF. The CDR3 DNA sequence: TGCGCCAGCAGCTTGGGCTTAGCGGGAGGGCTTAACAATGAGCAGTTCTTC.

V usage is TRBV12-5 and J usage is TRBJ1-1; possible D gene TRBD1, 6 bases. The CDR3 runs to 15 residues. CDR1 is LGHNT and CDR2 is FRNRAP in the germline V gene. V gave up 1 base and J gave up 0 bases, with 9 bases separating them. The CDR3, as DNA: TGTGCTAGTGGTTTGGGGACAGCCATGAACACTGAAGCTTTCTTT. Amino acids: CASGLGTAMNTEAFF.

V and J are TRBV18 and TRBJ2-3, with D perhaps TRBD1 (5 bases). This CDR3 comprises 13 residues. Germline assignment: CDR1 KGHSH and CDR2 LQKENI. Trimming removed 2 bases from V and 3 bases from J, with 6 bases in between. The CDR3 nucleotides read TGTGCCAGCTCACCAGGGGCGACAGATACGCAGTATTTT. Encoded protein: CASSPGATDTQYF. Together with reference TRBV18 and TRBJ2-3, the CDR3 gives the full variable domain: NAGVMQNPRHLVRRRGQEARLRCSPMKGHSHVYWYRQLPEEGLKFMVYLQKENIIDESGMPKERFSAEFPKEGPSILRIQQVVRGDSAAYFCASSPGATDTQYFGPGTRLTVL.

CDR3 sequence: CATSRGPGDRLNQPQHF. For the CDR3, the DNA is TGTGCCACCAGCAGAGGCCCGGGGGACAGGCTTAATCAGCCCCAGCATTTT. The rearrangement links TRBV15 to TRBJ1-5; TRBD1 matches 8 bases. Trimming cost V 1 base and J 4 bases; bases outside gene matches: 9. Germline V gives CDR1 LNHNV, CDR2 YYDKDF (reference sequence). The CDR3 has 17 residues.

CDR3 DNA sequence: TGCAGCGTTCTGACAGATAGCAATCAGCCCCAGCATTTT. It codes for CSVLTDSNQPQHF. The J gene is TRBJ1-5, the V gene TRBV29-1; D perhaps matches TRBD1 (5 bases). V lost 5 bases to trimming and J lost 0 bases, with 8 bases between them. Germline values: CDR1 SQVTM, CDR2 ANQGSEA. This CDR3 is built from 13 residues.

V usage is TRBV5-1 and J usage is TRBJ2-5, with 8 bases identical to TRBD1. The V gene's germline CDR1 is SGHRS and CDR2 YFSETQ. Trimming removed 3 bases from V and 1 base from J; junction bases left unmatched: 5. CDR3 length equals 15 residues. CDR3: CASSSGTGPQETQYF. CDR3 coding DNA: TGCGCCAGCAGCTCGGGGACAGGTCCCCAAGAGACCCAGTACTTC.

This clone was found once. The V gene is TRBV6-2 or TRBV6-3, the J gene TRBJ1-1; D unresolved. There are 14 residues in the CDR3. Trimming took 1 base from V and 1 from J, leaving 7 bases between them. Per germline, CDR1 MNHEY and CDR2 SVGEGT. CDR3 protein: CASSYWRQNTEAFF. The CDR3 DNA follows: TGTGCCAGCAGTTACTGGAGGCAGAACACTGAAGCTTTCTTT.

V gene TRBV7-2 combines with J gene TRBJ1-3, with 7 bases aligning to TRBD1. The ends lost 6 bases at V and 3 bases at J; junction bases unmatched: 5. The CDR3 consists of 14 residues. CDR1 SGHTA and CDR2 FQGNSA come from the germline V gene. The CDR3 DNA follows: TGTGCCAGCAGTTTACAGGGGATTGGAAACACCATATATTTT. Translated, it gives CASSLQGIGNTIYF.

This sequence joins TRBV19 and TRBJ1-5; tentative D call: TRBD1 (5 bases). This CDR3 spans 13 amino acids. V was clipped by 5 bases and J by 6 bases, with 11 bases between them. The germline V gene has CDR1 LNHDA and CDR2 SQIVND (reference sequence). The CDR3 is CASSPWTPQPQHF. The DNA for the CDR3 is TGTGCCAGTAGTCCATGGACACCTCAGCCCCAGCATTTT.

The V and J genes are TRBV29-1 and TRBJ2-3; 10 bases match TRBD2. The CDR3 totals 13 residues. V lost 5 bases, J lost 4 bases, and 3 bases stayed unmatched. Germline V lookup: CDR1 SQVTM, CDR2 ANQGSEA. This CDR3 is CSVSGRAADTQYF. The CDR3 DNA reads as TGCAGCGTTAGCGGGAGGGCCGCAGATACGCAGTATTTT.

The chain recombines TRBV28 with TRBJ1-5; 8 nucleotides match TRBD1. The V and J ends lost 5 bases and 5 bases, in that order; junction bases with no gene match: 14. From germline, CDR1 is MDHEN and CDR2 SYDVKM. This CDR3 contains 17 residues. CDR3 residues: CASSTLIGTGQDQPQHF. The CDR3 nucleotides are TGTGCCAGCAGTACCCTCATCGGGACAGGTCAGGATCAGCCCCAGCATTTT. Complete variable domain (other parts from reference TRBV28 and TRBJ1-5): DVKVTQSSRYLVKRTGEKVFLECVQDMDHENMFWYRQDPGLGLRLIYFSYDVKMKEKGDIPEGYSVSREKKERFSLILESASTNQTSMYLCASSTLIGTGQDQPQHFGDGTRLSIL.

The J gene is TRBJ1-1, the V gene TRBV6-2 or TRBV6-3; D is undetermined. CDR1 is MNHEY and CDR2 is SVGEGT in the germline V gene. The CDR3 has 12 residues. The V end lost 0 bases, the J end lost 6 bases, and 5 bases lay between the germline ends. CDR3 sequence reads: CASSYSASEAFF. The CDR3 region has the DNA TGTGCCAGCAGTTACTCGGCCTCTGAAGCTTTCTTT.

The chain carries TRBV5-4 and TRBJ1-2; 9 bases align to TRBD1. This CDR3 comprises 13 residues. V shed 4 bases and J 6 bases; nucleotides not matched to a gene: 4. Germline V lookup: CDR1 SGHNT, CDR2 YYREEE (reference sequence). Written as DNA, the CDR3 is TGTGCCAGCAGCAGGGACAGGGCTAATGGCTACACCTTC. It yields the protein CASSRDRANGYTF.

V and J are TRBV5-4 and TRBJ1-2, with 8 positions matching TRBD1. The V gene end was trimmed by 3 bases and the J gene end by 1 base; junction bases not matched to a gene: 8. CDR3 length equals 16 residues. Germline V lookup: CDR1 SGHNT, CDR2 YYREEE (reference sequence). CDR3 sequence reads: CASSSPGGGDNYGYTF. The CDR3 region has the DNA TGTGCCAGCAGCTCTCCAGGGGGCGGGGATAACTATGGCTACACCTTC.

The chain combines TRBV6-5 with TRBJ2-7; D may be TRBD2 (5 bases). The ends were cut back, 0 bases at V and 7 bases at J, with 13 bases in the middle. This CDR3 region has 14 residues. Germline V gene sequence: CDR1 MNHEY, CDR2 SVGAGI. The CDR3, as DNA: TGTGCCAGCAGTTACTCGATTCTTCCGGGGGAGCAGTACTTC. Its protein is CASSYSILPGEQYF.

The rearrangement uses TRBV6-5 and TRBJ2-1; D possibly corresponds to TRBD2 (6 bases). Germline V gene sequence: CDR1 MNHEY, CDR2 SVGAGI. The CDR3 runs to 15 residues. V lost 2 bases to trimming and J lost 8 bases, with 16 bases between them. CDR3 protein: CASSYGLAGGDEQFF. Here the CDR3 DNA reads TGTGCCAGCAGTTACGGCCTAGCAGGAGGGGATGAGCAGTTCTTC.

The CDR3 DNA reads TGTGCCTGGAGTGTACTCCCGCCGGACAGGGCTGGCTACACCTTC. Its translation: CAWSVLPPDRAGYTF. V gene TRBV30 combines with J gene TRBJ1-2; 8 bases are a match to TRBD1. Germline trimming cut 0 bases from V and 7 bases from J; bases unmatched to any gene: 10. The germline CDR1 and CDR2 sequences are GTSNPN and SVGIG (reference sequence). CDR3 size: 15 residues.

CDR3 DNA: TGTGCCAGCACCCCACTCCCCTCTAGCGGCCTTAGCACAGATACGCAGTATTTT. It specifies CASTPLPSSGLSTDTQYF. This chain links TRBV9 with TRBJ2-3; 7 bases map to TRBD2. Germline values: CDR1 SGDLS, CDR2 YYNGEE. The CDR3 spans 18 residues. The J segment lost 0 bases and the V segment lost 6 bases, leaving 16 bases of the junction unmatched.

The V and J genes are TRBV7-9 and TRBJ2-1, with 10 positions matching TRBD2. The CDR3 has 16 amino acids. Germline CDR1 reads SEHNR; CDR2 reads FQNEAQ (reference sequence). The J segment lost 7 bases and the V segment lost 6 bases, leaving 12 bases of the junction unmatched. The CDR3 loop reads CASRQARAGGPNEQFF. The CDR3 nucleotides read TGTGCCAGCAGGCAGGCCCGAGCGGGAGGGCCTAATGAGCAGTTCTTC.